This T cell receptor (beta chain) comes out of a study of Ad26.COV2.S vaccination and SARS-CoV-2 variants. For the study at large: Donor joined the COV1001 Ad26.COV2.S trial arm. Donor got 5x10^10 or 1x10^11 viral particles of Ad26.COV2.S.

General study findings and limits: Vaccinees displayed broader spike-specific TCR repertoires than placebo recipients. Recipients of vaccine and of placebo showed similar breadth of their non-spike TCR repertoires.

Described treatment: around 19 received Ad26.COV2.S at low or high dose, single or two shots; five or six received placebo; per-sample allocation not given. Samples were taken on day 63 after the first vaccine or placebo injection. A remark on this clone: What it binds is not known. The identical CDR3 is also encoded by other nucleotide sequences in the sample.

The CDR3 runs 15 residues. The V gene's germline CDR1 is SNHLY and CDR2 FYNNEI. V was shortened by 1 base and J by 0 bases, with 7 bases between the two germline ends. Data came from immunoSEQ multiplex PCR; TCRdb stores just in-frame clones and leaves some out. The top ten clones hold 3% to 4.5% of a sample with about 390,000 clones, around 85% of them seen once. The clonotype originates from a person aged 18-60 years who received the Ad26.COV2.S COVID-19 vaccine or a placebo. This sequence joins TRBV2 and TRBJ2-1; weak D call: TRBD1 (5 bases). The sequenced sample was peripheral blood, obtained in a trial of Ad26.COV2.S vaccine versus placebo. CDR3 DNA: TGTGCCAGCAGTGAAGACAGGAGCTCCTACAATGAGCAGTTCTTC. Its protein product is CASSEDRSSYNEQFF.